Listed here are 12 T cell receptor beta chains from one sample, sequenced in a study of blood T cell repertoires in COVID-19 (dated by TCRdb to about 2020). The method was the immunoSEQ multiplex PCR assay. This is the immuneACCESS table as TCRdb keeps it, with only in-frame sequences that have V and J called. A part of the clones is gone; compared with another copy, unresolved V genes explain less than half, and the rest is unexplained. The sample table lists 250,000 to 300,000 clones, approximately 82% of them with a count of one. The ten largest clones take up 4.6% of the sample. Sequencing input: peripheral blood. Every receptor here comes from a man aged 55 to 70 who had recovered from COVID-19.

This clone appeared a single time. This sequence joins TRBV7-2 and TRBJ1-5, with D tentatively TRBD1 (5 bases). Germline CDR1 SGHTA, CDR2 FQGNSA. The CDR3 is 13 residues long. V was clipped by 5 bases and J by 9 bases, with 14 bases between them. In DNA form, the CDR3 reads TGTGCCAGCAGCGCAGGGTCCGGCAGGCCCCAGCATTTT. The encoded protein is CASSAGSGRPQHF.

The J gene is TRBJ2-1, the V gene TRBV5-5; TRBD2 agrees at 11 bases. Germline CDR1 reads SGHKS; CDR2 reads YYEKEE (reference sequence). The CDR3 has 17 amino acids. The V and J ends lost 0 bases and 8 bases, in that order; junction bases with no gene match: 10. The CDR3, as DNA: TGTGCCAGCAGCTTGGCCGTAGCGGGAGGGAGGGAGCATGAGCAGTTCTTC. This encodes CASSLAVAGGREHEQFF. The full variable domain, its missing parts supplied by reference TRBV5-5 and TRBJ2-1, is DAGVTQSPTHLIKTRGQQVTLRCSPISGHKSVSWYQQVLGQGPQFIFQYYEKEERGRGNFPDRFSARQFPNYSSELNVNALLLGDSALYLCASSLAVAGGREHEQFFGPGTRLTVL.

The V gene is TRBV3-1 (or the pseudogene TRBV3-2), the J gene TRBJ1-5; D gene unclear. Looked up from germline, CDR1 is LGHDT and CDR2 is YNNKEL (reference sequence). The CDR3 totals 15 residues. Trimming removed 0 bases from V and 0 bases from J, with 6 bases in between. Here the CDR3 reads CASSQDYSSNQPQHF. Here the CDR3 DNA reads TGTGCCAGCAGCCAAGATTACAGTAGCAATCAGCCCCAGCATTTT.

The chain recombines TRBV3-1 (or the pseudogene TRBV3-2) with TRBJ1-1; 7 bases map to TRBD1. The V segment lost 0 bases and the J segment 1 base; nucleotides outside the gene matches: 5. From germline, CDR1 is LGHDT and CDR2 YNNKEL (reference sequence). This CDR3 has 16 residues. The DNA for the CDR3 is TGTGCCAGCAGCCAAGATCTGAGGGGGCGGAACACTGAAGCTTTCTTT. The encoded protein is CASSQDLRGRNTEAFF.

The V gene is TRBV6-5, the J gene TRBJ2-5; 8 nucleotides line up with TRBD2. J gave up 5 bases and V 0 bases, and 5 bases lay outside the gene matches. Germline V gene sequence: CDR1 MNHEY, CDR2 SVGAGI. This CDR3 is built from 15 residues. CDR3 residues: CASSYSGLARETQYF. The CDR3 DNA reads TGTGCCAGCAGTTACTCAGGACTAGCACGGGAGACCCAGTACTTC.

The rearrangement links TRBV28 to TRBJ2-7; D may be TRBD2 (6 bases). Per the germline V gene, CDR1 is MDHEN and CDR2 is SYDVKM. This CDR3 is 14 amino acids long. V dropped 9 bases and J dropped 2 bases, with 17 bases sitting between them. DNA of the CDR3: TGTGCCAGTACCCGGGACGGACTAACCTACGAGCAGTACTTC. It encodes CASTRDGLTYEQYF.

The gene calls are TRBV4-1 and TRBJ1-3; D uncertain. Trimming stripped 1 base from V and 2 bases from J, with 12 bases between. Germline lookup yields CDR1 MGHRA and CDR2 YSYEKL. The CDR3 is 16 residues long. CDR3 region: CASSQGLRGTGNTIYF. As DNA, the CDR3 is TGCGCCAGCAGCCAAGGCTTAAGAGGGACTGGAAACACCATATATTTT.

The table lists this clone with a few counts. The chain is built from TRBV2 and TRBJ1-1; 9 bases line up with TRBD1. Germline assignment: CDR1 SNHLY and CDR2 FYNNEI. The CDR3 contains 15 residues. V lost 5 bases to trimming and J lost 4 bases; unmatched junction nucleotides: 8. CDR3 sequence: CASSPGTGIFTEAFF. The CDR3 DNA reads TGTGCCAGCAGTCCCGGGACAGGGATATTCACTGAAGCTTTCTTT.

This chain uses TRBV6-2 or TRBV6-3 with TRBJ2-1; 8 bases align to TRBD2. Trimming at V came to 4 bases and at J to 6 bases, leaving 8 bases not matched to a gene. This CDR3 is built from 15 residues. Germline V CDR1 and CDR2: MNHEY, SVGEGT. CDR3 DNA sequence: TGTGCCAGCAGTTTGAACGGGAGGGCCATCAATGAGCAGTTCTTC. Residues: CASSLNGRAINEQFF.

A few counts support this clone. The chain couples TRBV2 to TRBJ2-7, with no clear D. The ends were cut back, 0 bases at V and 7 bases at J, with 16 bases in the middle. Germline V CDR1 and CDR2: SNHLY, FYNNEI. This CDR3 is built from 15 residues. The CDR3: CASSEALGQTREQYF. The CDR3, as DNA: TGTGCCAGCAGTGAAGCCCTGGGCCAGACCAGGGAGCAGTACTTC.

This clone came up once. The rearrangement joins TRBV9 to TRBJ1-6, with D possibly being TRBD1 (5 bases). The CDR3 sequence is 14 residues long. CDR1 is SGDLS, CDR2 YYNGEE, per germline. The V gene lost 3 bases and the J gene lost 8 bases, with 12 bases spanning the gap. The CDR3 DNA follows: TGTGCCAGCAGCGGACTCAGGGCTGATTCACCCCTCCACTTT. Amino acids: CASSGLRADSPLHF.

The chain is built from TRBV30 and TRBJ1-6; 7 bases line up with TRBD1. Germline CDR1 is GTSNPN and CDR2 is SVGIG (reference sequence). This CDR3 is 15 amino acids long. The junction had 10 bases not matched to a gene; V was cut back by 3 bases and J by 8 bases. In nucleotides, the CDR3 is TGTGCCTGGAGCCACTGGGAAGGGGGCGATTCACCCCTCCACTTT. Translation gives CAWSHWEGGDSPLHF.